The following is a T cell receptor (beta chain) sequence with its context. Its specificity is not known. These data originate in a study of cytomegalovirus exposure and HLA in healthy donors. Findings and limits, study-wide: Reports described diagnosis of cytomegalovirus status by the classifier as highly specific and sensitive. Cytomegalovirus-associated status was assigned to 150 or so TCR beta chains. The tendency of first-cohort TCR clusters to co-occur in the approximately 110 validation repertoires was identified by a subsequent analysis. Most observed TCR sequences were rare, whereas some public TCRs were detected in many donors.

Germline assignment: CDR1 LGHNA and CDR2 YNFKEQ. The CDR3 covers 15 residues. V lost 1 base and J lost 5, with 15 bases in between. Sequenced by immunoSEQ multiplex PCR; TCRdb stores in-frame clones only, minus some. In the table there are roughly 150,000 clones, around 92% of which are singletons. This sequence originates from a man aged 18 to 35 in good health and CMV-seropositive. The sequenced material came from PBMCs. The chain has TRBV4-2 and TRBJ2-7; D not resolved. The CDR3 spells CASSQGPVSRNEQYF. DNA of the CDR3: TGTGCCAGCAGCCAAGGCCCCGTGTCTAGAAACGAGCAGTACTTC.